This T cell receptor beta chain stems from a study of CD8+ T cells in alopecia areata. RNA was extracted and reverse transcribed into cDNA as the sequencing template. Assay: immunoSEQ multiplex PCR; the TCRdb copy retains only in-frame clones and omits some. The sample lists 95,000 to 110,000 clones, about nine tenths occurring once. Treatment defined: oral pan-JAK inhibitor, 5-10 mg twice daily. The germline V and J ends were trimmed by 4 bases and 0 bases, with 5 bases remaining between them. CDR1 is SGDLS and CDR2 is YYNGEE in the germline V gene. The CDR3 has 13 amino acids. The table lists this clone with a count of one.

Sequenced here: CD8+ T cells sorted from blood, sampled at roughly week 30, from a patient treated with tofacitinib. This receptor was identified in a human donor with alopecia areata. V is TRBV9 and J is TRBJ1-3; D uncertain. The CDR3 DNA reads as TGTGCCAGCAGCCGTTCCTCTGGAAACACCATATATTTT. As protein: CASSRSSGNTIYF.